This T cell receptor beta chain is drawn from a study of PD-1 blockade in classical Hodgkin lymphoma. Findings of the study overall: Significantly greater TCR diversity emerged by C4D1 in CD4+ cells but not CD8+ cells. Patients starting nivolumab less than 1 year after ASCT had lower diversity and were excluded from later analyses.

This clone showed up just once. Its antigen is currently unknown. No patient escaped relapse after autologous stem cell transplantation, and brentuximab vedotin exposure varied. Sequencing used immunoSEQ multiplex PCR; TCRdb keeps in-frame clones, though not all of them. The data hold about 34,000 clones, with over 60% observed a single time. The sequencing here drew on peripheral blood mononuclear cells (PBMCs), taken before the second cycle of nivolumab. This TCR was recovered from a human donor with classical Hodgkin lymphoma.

CDR3 nucleotide sequence: TGTGCCAGCAGTGGGGGGACAGTCGAGTCCGCTGAGCAGTTCTTC. The encoded protein is CASSGGTVESAEQFF. This chain connects TRBV6-1 to TRBJ2-1; 7 nucleotides line up with TRBD1. The CDR3 spans 15 residues. The V gene end was trimmed by 4 bases and the J gene end by 9 bases; junction bases not matched to a gene: 12. Germline values: CDR1 MNHNS, CDR2 SASEGT.